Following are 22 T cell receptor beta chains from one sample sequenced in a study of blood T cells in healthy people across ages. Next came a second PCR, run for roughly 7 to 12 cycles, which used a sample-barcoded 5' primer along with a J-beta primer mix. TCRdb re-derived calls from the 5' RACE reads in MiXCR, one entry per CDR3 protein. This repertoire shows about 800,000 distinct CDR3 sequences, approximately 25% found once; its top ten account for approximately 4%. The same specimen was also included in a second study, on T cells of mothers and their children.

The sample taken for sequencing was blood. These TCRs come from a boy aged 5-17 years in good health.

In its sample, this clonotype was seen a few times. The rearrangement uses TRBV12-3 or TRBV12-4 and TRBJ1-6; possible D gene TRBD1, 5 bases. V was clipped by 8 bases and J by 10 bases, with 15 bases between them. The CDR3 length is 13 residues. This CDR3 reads CASVGAGNSPLHF. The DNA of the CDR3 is TGTGCCAGCGTCGGGGCAGGGAACTCACCCCTCCACTTT.

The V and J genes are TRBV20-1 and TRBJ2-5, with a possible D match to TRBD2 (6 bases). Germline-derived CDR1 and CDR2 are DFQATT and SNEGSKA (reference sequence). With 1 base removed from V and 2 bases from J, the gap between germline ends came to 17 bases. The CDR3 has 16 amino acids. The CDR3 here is CSARGLAFTVQETQYF. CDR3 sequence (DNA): TGCAGTGCTAGAGGCCTAGCGTTTACCGTTCAAGAGACCCAGTACTTC.

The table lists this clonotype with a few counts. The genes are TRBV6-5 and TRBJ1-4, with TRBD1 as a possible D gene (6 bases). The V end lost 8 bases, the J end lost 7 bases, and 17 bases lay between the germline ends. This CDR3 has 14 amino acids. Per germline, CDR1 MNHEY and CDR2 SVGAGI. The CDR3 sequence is CASAPGGESEKLFF. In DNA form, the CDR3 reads TGTGCCAGCGCCCCGGGGGGCGAGAGTGAAAAACTGTTTTTT.

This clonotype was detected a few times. CDR3 coding DNA: TGCAGTGCTTTGGGACTAGTGGGAGAGACCCAGTACTTC. The encoded protein is CSALGLVGETQYF. The rearrangement uses TRBV20-1 and TRBJ2-5, with TRBD2 matching over 8 bases. J lost 4 bases, V lost 5 bases, and 6 bases had no gene match. There are 13 residues in the CDR3. From germline, CDR1 is DFQATT and CDR2 SNEGSKA (reference sequence).

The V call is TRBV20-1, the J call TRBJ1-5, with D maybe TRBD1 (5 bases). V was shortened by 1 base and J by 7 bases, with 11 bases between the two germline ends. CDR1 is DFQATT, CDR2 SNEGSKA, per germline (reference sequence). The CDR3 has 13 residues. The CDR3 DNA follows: TGCAGTGCTAGAGCGGGGGTTGGACAGCCCCAGCATTTT. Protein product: CSARAGVGQPQHF.

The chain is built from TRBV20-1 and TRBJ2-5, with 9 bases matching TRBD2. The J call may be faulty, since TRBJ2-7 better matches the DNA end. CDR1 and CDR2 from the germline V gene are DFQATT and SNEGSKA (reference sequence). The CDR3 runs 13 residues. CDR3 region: CSADPSGEYEQYF. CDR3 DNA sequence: TGCAGTGCTGATCCTAGCGGGGAGTACGAGCAGTACTTC.

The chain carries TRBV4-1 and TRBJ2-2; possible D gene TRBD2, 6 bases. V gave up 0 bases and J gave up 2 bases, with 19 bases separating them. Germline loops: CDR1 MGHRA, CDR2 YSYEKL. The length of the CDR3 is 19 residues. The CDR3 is CASSQDPRGRVINTGELFF. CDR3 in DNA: TGCGCCAGCAGCCAAGATCCACGGGGGAGAGTAATCAACACCGGGGAGCTGTTTTTT.

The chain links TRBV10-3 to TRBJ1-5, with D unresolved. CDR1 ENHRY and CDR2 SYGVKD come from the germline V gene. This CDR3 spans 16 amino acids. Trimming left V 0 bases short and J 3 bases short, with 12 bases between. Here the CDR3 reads CAISESTGGANQPQHF. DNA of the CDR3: TGTGCCATCAGTGAGTCGACCGGCGGTGCCAATCAGCCCCAGCATTTT.

The CDR3 DNA reads as TGTGCCAGCAGTTTAGGGCAGGGGGTGTTCGAGCAGTACTTC. Translated: CASSLGQGVFEQYF. The genes are TRBV12-3 or TRBV12-4 and TRBJ2-7; 7 bases fit TRBD1. The CDR3 is made up of 14 amino acids. V dropped 1 base and J dropped 6; count of bases not matched to a gene: 6.

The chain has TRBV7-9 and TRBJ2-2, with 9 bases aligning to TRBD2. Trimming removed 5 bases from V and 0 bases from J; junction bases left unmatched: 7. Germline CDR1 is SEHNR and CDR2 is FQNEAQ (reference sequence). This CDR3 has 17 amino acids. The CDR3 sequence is CASSPSAGGSNTGELFF. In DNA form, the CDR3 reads TGTGCCAGCAGCCCTTCGGCGGGAGGGTCGAACACCGGGGAGCTGTTTTTT.

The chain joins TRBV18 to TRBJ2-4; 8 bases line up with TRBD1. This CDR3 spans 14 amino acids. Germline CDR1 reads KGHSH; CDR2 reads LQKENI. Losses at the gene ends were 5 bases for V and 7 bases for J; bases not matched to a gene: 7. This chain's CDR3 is CASSLGTGGNIQYF. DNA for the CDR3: TGTGCCAGCTCATTGGGGACAGGTGGTAACATTCAGTACTTC.

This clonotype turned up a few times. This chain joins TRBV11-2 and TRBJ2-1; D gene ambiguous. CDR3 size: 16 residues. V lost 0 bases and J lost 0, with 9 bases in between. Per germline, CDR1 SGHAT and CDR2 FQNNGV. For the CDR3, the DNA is TGTGCCAGCAGCTTAGATAGCCGAAACTCCTACAATGAGCAGTTCTTC. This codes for CASSLDSRNSYNEQFF.

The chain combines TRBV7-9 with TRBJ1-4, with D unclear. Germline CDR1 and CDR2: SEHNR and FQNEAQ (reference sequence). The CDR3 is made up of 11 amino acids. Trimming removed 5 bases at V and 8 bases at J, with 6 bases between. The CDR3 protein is CASSPFEKLFF. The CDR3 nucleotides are TGTGCCAGCAGCCCCTTCGAAAAACTGTTTTTT.

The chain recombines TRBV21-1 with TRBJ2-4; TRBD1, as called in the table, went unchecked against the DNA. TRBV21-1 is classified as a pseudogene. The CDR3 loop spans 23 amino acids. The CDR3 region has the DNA TGTGCCAGCAGCAAAGTCCTTCGAATGAGGGGGACAGGGCGGCGGGACGCCAAAAACATTCAGTACTTC. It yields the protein CASSKVLRMRGTGRRDAKNIQYF.

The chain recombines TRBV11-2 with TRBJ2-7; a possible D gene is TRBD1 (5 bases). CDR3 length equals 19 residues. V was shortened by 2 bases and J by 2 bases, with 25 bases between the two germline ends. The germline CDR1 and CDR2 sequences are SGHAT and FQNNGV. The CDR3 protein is CASSLYPMMADSVTYEQYF. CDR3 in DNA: TGTGCCAGCAGCTTATACCCAATGATGGCCGACAGTGTTACCTACGAGCAGTACTTC.

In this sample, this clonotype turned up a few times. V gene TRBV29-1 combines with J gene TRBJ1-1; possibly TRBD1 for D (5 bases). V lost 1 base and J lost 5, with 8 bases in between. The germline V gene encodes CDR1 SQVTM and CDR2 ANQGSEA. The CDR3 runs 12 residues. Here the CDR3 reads CSVEGGRTEAFF. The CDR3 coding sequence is TGCAGCGTTGAAGGGGGCAGGACTGAAGCTTTCTTT.

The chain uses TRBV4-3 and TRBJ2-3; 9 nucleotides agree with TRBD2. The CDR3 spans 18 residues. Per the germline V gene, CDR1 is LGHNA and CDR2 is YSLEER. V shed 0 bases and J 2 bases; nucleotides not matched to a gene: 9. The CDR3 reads CASSQDRSPSGTTDTQYF. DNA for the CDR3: TGCGCCAGCAGCCAAGATCGTAGCCCTAGCGGGACCACAGATACGCAGTATTTT.

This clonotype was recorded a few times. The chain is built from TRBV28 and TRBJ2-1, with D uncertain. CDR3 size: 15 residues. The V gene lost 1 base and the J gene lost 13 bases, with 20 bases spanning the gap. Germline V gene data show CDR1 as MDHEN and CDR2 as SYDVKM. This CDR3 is CASSLYVRSGKSQFF. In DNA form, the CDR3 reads TGTGCCAGCAGTTTATATGTGAGGAGTGGGAAGTCCCAGTTCTTC.

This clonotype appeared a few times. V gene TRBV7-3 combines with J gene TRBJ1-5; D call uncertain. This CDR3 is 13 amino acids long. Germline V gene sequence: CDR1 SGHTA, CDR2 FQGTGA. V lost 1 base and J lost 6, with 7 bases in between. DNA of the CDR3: TGTGCCAGCAGCTTAAATACGGGTCAGCCCCAGCATTTT. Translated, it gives CASSLNTGQPQHF.

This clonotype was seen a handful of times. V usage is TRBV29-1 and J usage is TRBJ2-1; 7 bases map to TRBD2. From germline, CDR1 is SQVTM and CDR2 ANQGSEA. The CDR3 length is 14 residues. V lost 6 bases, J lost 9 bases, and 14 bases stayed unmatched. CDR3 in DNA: TGCAGCGTCCTAGCGGCCCTCCGGGGAGGTGAGCAGTTCTTC. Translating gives CSVLAALRGGEQFF.

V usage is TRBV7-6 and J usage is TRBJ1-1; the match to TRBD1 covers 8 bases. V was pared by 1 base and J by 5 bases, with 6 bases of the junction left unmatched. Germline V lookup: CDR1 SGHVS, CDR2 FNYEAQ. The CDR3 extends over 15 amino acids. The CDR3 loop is CASSLEQGGTTEAFF. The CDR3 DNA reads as TGTGCCAGCAGCTTAGAACAGGGGGGTACGACTGAAGCTTTCTTT. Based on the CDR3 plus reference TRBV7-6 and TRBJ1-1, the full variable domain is GAGVSQSPRYKVTKRGQDVALRCDPISGHVSLYWYRQALGQGPEFLTYFNYEAQQDKSGLPNDRFSAERPEGSISTLTIQRTEQRDSAMYRCASSLEQGGTTEAFFGQGTRLTVV.

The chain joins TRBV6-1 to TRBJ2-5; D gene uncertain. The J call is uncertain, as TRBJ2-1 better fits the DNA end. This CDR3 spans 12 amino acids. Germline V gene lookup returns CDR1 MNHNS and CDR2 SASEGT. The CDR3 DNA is TGTGCCAGCAGTGATATTTTGACAAAGCAGTTCTTC. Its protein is CASSDILTKQFF.